What follows describes a single T cell receptor beta chain. Only in-frame clones appear in the TCRdb table, and some are missing; sequencing was by immunoSEQ multiplex PCR. The sample includes 65,000 to 70,000 clones, 90% to 95% of them seen just once. V lost 4 bases, J lost 3 bases, and 4 bases stayed unmatched. The CDR3 extends over 15 amino acids. Germline V lookup: CDR1 LGHNT, CDR2 FRNRAP. This specimen belongs to a study of OX40 agonist ivuxolimab in advanced cancers. The sample here was CD4+ or CD8+ T cells sorted from blood, taken in a trial of the OX40 agonist ivuxolimab. This TCR came from an adult with an advanced solid tumor such as melanoma, head and neck, liver or kidney cancer. V usage is TRBV12-5 and J usage is TRBJ1-5; TRBD1 matches 9 bases. CDR3 in amino acids: CASGSGQGNNQPQHF. DNA for the CDR3: TGTGCTAGTGGTTCGGGACAGGGAAACAATCAGCCCCAGCATTTT.